This T cell receptor beta chain stems from a study of T cell repertoires in cytomegalovirus infection. Across the whole study: Public TCR beta signatures provided an indication of both CMV infection and a matching HLA type.

In TCRdb, the reads were re-called with MiXCR into one record per CDR3 protein. The sample shows around 320,000 distinct CDR3 sequences, around 9.5% of them seen only once. The table lists this clonotype with many counts. With 4 bases clipped from V and 13 bases from J, the junction kept 14 bases outside the gene matches. Looked up from germline, CDR1 is SGHTA and CDR2 is FQGNSA. This CDR3 has 14 amino acids. The chain combines TRBV7-2 with TRBJ2-3; 7 nucleotides match TRBD2. This receptor was obtained from a human donor in good health (CMV status not recorded). Some clones in this sample may be carry-over from other donors' samples. The sample was PBMCs. CDR3 nucleotide sequence: TGTGCCAGCAGCTCGGGGCCTTCCGGGACTACCAAGTATTTT. This sequence encodes CASSSGPSGTTKYF.